The 20 T cell receptor beta chains in this list originate from one sample, sequenced in a study of beta chain features in type 1 diabetes. The authors reverse transcribed all of the isolated RNA, so sequencing captured expressed TCRB transcripts. Repertoires were generated with immunoSEQ multiplex PCR, while TCRdb's copy carries only in-frame clones and drops some. The table has 850,000 to 900,000 clones, roughly 15% seen once. Material for sequencing was naive CD4+ T cells from blood. These receptors came from a woman aged 18-29 years in good health.

Ten or more counts support this clone. This chain links TRBV21-1 with TRBJ2-1; whether TRBD1, the table's D call, matches the DNA was not checked. TRBV21-1 is designated a pseudogene. The CDR3 runs to 16 residues. Written as DNA, the CDR3 is TGTGCCAGCAACCTGACCACGGGACAGGTGAACGATGAGCAGTTCTTC. Translated, it gives CASNLTTGQVNDEQFF.

The chain combines TRBV10-2 with TRBJ2-7; D not resolved. Per germline, CDR1 WSHSY and CDR2 SAAADI. The CDR3 totals 12 residues. Trimming shortened V by 5 bases and J by 2 bases, and 7 bases separated the two germline ends. The CDR3 DNA follows: TGCGCCAGCAGTAAGGGCCCCTACGAGCAGTACTTC. Protein sequence: CASSKGPYEQYF.

The table lists this clone with a few counts. The chain couples TRBV2 to TRBJ2-7; 9 nucleotides match TRBD1. Germline V gene sequence: CDR1 SNHLY, CDR2 FYNNEI. The CDR3 contains 14 residues. J was trimmed by 6 bases and V by 7 bases; bases with no gene match: 10. The CDR3 is CASTTGGRTGEQYF. In DNA form, the CDR3 reads TGTGCCAGCACTACAGGGGGCCGGACCGGCGAGCAGTACTTC.

The chain carries TRBV6-6 and TRBJ1-2; D perhaps matches TRBD1 (6 bases). There are 13 residues in the CDR3. Germline V gene lookup returns CDR1 MNHNY and CDR2 SVGAGI (reference sequence). Trimming pared 2 bases from V and 7 bases from J, leaving 11 bases between. CDR3 region: CASSYGTGSGYTF. The CDR3 DNA reads TGTGCCAGCAGTTACGGAACAGGGTCTGGCTACACCTTC.

In this sample, this clone turned up a few times. The rearrangement links TRBV19 to TRBJ2-6, with no clear D. The ends were cut back, 3 bases at V and 4 bases at J, with 10 bases in the middle. Germline V gene data show CDR1 as LNHDA and CDR2 as SQIVND (reference sequence). This CDR3 comprises 15 residues. CDR3 DNA: TGTGCCAGTAGTATCAGGTCAACCGGGGCCAACGTCCTGACTTTC. This gives the protein CASSIRSTGANVLTF.

The chain couples TRBV18 to TRBJ2-4; D is perhaps TRBD1 (6 bases). The V gene lost 1 base and the J gene lost 8 bases, with 12 bases spanning the gap. The CDR3 is 14 amino acids. The germline V gene encodes CDR1 KGHSH and CDR2 LQKENI. CDR3 coding DNA: TGTGCCAGCTCACCACGGGGGCAAGGGTACATTCAGTACTTC. Residues: CASSPRGQGYIQYF.

This clone was observed a handful of times. This chain connects TRBV19 to TRBJ1-2; D unresolved. Germline CDR1 is LNHDA and CDR2 is SQIVND (reference sequence). The V and J ends lost 0 bases and 5 bases respectively, with 10 bases between them. This CDR3 comprises 14 residues. Here the CDR3 DNA reads TGTGCCAGTAGTATAGACGGAGACCCGTATGGCTACACCTTC. This sequence encodes CASSIDGDPYGYTF.

A few counts support this clone. The chain carries TRBV2 and TRBJ2-1; D gene unclear. The CDR3 covers 11 residues. Germline V CDR1 and CDR2: SNHLY, FYNNEI. Trimming left V 2 bases short and J 8 bases short, with 4 bases between. The CDR3 here is CASSEYYEQFF. In nucleotides, the CDR3 is TGTGCCAGCAGTGAATATTATGAGCAGTTCTTC.

This clone turned up a few times. The genes are TRBV11-2 and TRBJ1-4; D remains unclear. The CDR3 consists of 18 residues. The V and J ends lost 1 base and 7 bases respectively, with 22 bases between them. Germline CDR1 reads SGHAT; CDR2 reads FQNNGV. CDR3 in amino acids: CASSLVGSSPHAGEKLFF. The DNA of the CDR3 is TGTGCCAGCAGCTTAGTTGGATCGTCACCTCATGCAGGTGAAAAACTGTTTTTT.

V and J are TRBV11-2 and TRBJ2-5; 10 bases map to TRBD2. V shed 7 bases, J shed 3 bases, and the junction held 5 bases outside the gene matches. Germline V lookup: CDR1 SGHAT, CDR2 FQNNGV. The length of the CDR3 is 14 residues. CDR3 amino acids: CASNLAGAKETQYF. The CDR3 DNA reads TGTGCCAGCAACCTAGCGGGAGCAAAAGAGACCCAGTACTTC.

The V call is TRBV7-9, the J call TRBJ2-7; 10 bases are a match to TRBD2. The CDR3 is 16 amino acids. The V gene end was trimmed by 2 bases and the J gene end by 9 bases; junction bases not matched to a gene: 13. Germline V gene data show CDR1 as SEHNR and CDR2 as FQNEAQ (reference sequence). The CDR3 sequence is CASSLNGGASGSGQYF. The CDR3 region has the DNA TGTGCCAGCAGCTTAAACGGTGGGGCTAGCGGGAGCGGGCAGTACTTC.

The chain combines TRBV27 with TRBJ1-4; D gene uncertain. With 5 bases removed from V and 6 bases from J, the gap between germline ends came to 16 bases. The CDR3 has 15 amino acids. Germline V lookup: CDR1 MNHEY, CDR2 SMNVEV (reference sequence). CDR3 sequence: CASSIRAHKDEKLFF. The CDR3 DNA follows: TGTGCCAGCAGTATTCGGGCCCACAAGGATGAAAAACTGTTTTTT.

This chain connects TRBV7-2 to TRBJ2-1; 8 nucleotides agree with TRBD2. The CDR3 contains 15 residues. The V gene's germline CDR1 is SGHTA and CDR2 FQGNSA. The V and J ends lost 2 bases and 6 bases, in that order; junction bases with no gene match: 6. The CDR3 here is CASSLQAGVGNEQFF. The CDR3 nucleotides are TGTGCCAGCAGCTTACAAGCGGGAGTCGGCAATGAGCAGTTCTTC.

The genes are TRBV4-1 and TRBJ2-4; maybe TRBD2 (5 bases). Germline V gene sequence: CDR1 MGHRA, CDR2 YSYEKL. The CDR3 covers 18 residues. The germline V and J ends were trimmed by 2 bases and 0 bases, with 17 bases remaining between them. The CDR3 bases are TGCGCCAGCAGCCAAAAAGAACTGAGGGATCTAGCCAAAAACATTCAGTACTTC. It encodes CASSQKELRDLAKNIQYF.

The chain joins TRBV28 to TRBJ1-4; D remains unclear. The CDR3 runs to 14 residues. Germline CDR1 MDHEN, CDR2 SYDVKM. Trimming removed 4 bases at V and 7 bases at J, with 13 bases between. The CDR3: CASSSSRWVEKLFF. CDR3 DNA: TGTGCCAGCAGTTCGAGCCGTTGGGTTGAAAAACTGTTTTTT.

This rearrangement joins TRBV14 to TRBJ1-2, with unresolved D. This CDR3 is built from 13 residues. CDR1 is SGHDN and CDR2 is FVKESK in the germline V gene. Trimming cost V 1 base and J 3 bases, with 6 bases left between them. DNA of the CDR3: TGTGCCAGCAGCCAAGCGGCTTACTATGGCTACACCTTC. It is translated as CASSQAAYYGYTF.

The CDR3 DNA follows: TGTGCCAGCTCACAACCCGGGACTCCCCCCTACGAGCAGTACTTC. Amino acid sequence: CASSQPGTPPYEQYF. The chain couples TRBV18 to TRBJ2-7; D possibly corresponds to TRBD2 (6 bases). The germline V gene encodes CDR1 KGHSH and CDR2 LQKENI. V was shortened by 4 bases and J by 2 bases, with 15 bases between the two germline ends. CDR3 length equals 15 residues. The complete variable domain, with remaining parts taken from reference TRBV18 and TRBJ2-7, reads NAGVMQNPRHLVRRRGQEARLRCSPMKGHSHVYWYRQLPEEGLKFMVYLQKENIIDESGMPKERFSAEFPKEGPSILRIQQVVRGDSAAYFCASSQPGTPPYEQYFGPGTRLTVT.

CDR3 protein: CASSLPQGSGETQYF. DNA of the CDR3: TGTGCCAGCAGTTTGCCACAGGGGTCAGGAGAGACCCAGTACTTC. This chain uses TRBV28 with TRBJ2-5; 7 bases fit TRBD1. From germline, CDR1 is MDHEN and CDR2 SYDVKM. The CDR3 spans 15 residues. The trim removed 3 bases at V and 4 bases at J, leaving 8 bases unmatched.

The chain links TRBV6-4 to TRBJ2-1, with 9 bases that match TRBD2. From germline, CDR1 is MRHNA and CDR2 SNTAGT. The CDR3 contains 14 residues. Germline trimming cut 8 bases from V and 0 bases from J; bases unmatched to any gene: 2. The CDR3 region is CASGLARSYNEQFF. The CDR3, as DNA: TGTGCCAGCGGACTAGCGCGCTCCTACAATGAGCAGTTCTTC.

This sequence joins TRBV5-8 and TRBJ2-2; 12 bases are a match to TRBD2. V lost 2 bases to trimming and J lost 5 bases; unmatched junction nucleotides: 7. Germline V gives CDR1 SGHTS, CDR2 YDEGEE. The CDR3 extends over 17 amino acids. In DNA form, the CDR3 reads TGTGCCAGCAGCTTTTCCGCGACTAGCGGGAGTACCGGGGAGCTGTTTTTT. Translation gives CASSFSATSGSTGELFF.